A single sample gave rise to the 20 T cell receptor beta chains below, sequenced in a study of T cells in Graves' hyperthyroidism and ophthalmopathy. TCR beta CDR3 sequences were amplified from RNA transcripts. TCR CDR3 underwent first-round RT-PCR with the HTBI primer set. TCRdb analysed the multiplex PCR reads with MiXCR anew, one entry per CDR3 protein. Of over 500,000 distinct CDR3 sequences listed, 40% to 50% are singletons. Sequencing used peripheral blood or thyroid tissue (not recorded which). These receptors came from an adult woman with Graves' disease, either hyperthyroidism or ophthalmopathy (not recorded which).

The table lists this clonotype with many counts. The V call is TRBV7-8, the J call TRBJ1-1; tentatively, D is TRBD1 (6 bases). Germline V gene lookup returns CDR1 SGHVS and CDR2 FQNEAQ. The CDR3 has 14 residues. V gave up 7 bases and J gave up 2 bases, with 14 bases separating them. Here the CDR3 reads CASTIDRLNTEAFF. Written as DNA, the CDR3 is TGTGCCAGCACTATAGACAGGCTCAACACTGAAGCTTTCTTT.

This chain uses TRBV5-4 with TRBJ1-4; TRBD1 matches at 7 bases. The CDR3 spans 15 residues. The germline CDR1 and CDR2 sequences are SGHNT and YYREEE (reference sequence). With 4 bases clipped from V and 11 bases from J, the junction kept 14 bases outside the gene matches. This CDR3 reads CASSSGQAEMGKLFF. DNA of the CDR3: TGTGCCAGCAGCAGTGGACAGGCTGAAATGGGGAAACTGTTTTTT.

The J gene is TRBJ1-2, the V gene TRBV20-1; D is uncertain. The V end was cut by 7 bases, the J end by 2 bases, with 5 bases between. The CDR3 length is 10 residues. Germline loops: CDR1 DFQATT, CDR2 SNEGSKA (reference sequence). The CDR3 DNA sequence: TGCAGTGGAGGAAACTATGGCTACACCTTC. Translated: CSGGNYGYTF.

This clonotype has only a few counts. This chain uses TRBV27 with TRBJ1-1; the D is unclear. The CDR3 consists of 17 residues. CDR1 is MNHEY and CDR2 is SMNVEV in the germline V gene (reference sequence). V was clipped by 5 bases and J by 0 bases, with 19 bases between them. CDR3 residues: CASSNPGRVGMNTEAFF. The CDR3 DNA reads as TGTGCCAGCAGTAACCCCGGGAGGGTAGGGATGAACACTGAAGCTTTCTTT.

This clonotype appeared a few times. The rearrangement links TRBV20-1 to TRBJ2-7; D is perhaps TRBD1 (5 bases). Deletions cut 1 base from V and 5 bases from J, with 15 bases between. Germline V gives CDR1 DFQATT, CDR2 SNEGSKA (reference sequence). This CDR3 is 14 amino acids long. In DNA form, the CDR3 reads TGCAGTGCTAGAGTCCAGGCAGGGTTCCACGAGCAGTACTTC. Protein: CSARVQAGFHEQYF.

At least ten counts were recorded for this clonotype. The rearrangement joins TRBV7-8 to TRBJ1-2, with D possibly matching TRBD1 (5 bases). Trimming stripped 7 bases from V and 4 bases from J, with 10 bases between. CDR3 length: 12 amino acids. Germline loops: CDR1 SGHVS, CDR2 FQNEAQ. CDR3 sequence: CASKSGTYGYTF. The CDR3, as DNA: TGTGCCAGCAAATCAGGGACCTATGGCTACACCTTC.

This chain joins TRBV7-8 and TRBJ1-2, with a possible D match to TRBD1 (5 bases). Trimming took 5 bases from V and 5 from J, leaving 21 bases between them. Germline-derived CDR1 and CDR2 are SGHVS and FQNEAQ. The CDR3 runs to 16 residues. The CDR3 sequence is CASSAAFPQGGYGYTF. The CDR3 DNA sequence: TGTGCCAGCAGCGCAGCCTTCCCCCAGGGCGGGTATGGCTACACCTTC.

The CDR3 DNA is TGCAGCGGGGGTGAGACCGGGGAGCTGTTTTTT. It is translated as CSGGETGELFF. The chain links TRBV29-1 to TRBJ2-2, with D unclear. The V end lost 7 bases, the J end lost 5 bases, and 8 bases lay between the germline ends. Germline loops: CDR1 SQVTM, CDR2 ANQGSEA. This CDR3 has 11 residues.

This sequence joins TRBV7-9 and TRBJ2-7; 8 bases are shared with TRBD1. This CDR3 is 16 amino acids long. V dropped 7 bases and J dropped 4; count of bases not matched to a gene: 15. Germline loops: CDR1 SEHNR, CDR2 FQNEAQ (reference sequence). The CDR3 loop reads CASNLEPGTGVYEQYF. CDR3 coding DNA: TGTGCCAGCAATTTAGAACCCGGGACAGGCGTGTACGAGCAGTACTTC.

V gene TRBV12-3 or TRBV12-4 combines with J gene TRBJ2-7, with TRBD2 identical over 8 bases. With 7 bases clipped from V and 7 bases from J, the junction kept 15 bases outside the gene matches. The CDR3 contains 15 residues. The CDR3 region has the DNA TGTGCCAGCAACCCACCTGGTAGCGGGATAGCAGAGCAGTACTTC. It is translated as CASNPPGSGIAEQYF.

J is TRBJ2-7 and V is TRBV9; D uncertain. The CDR3 covers 13 residues. The germline V gene encodes CDR1 SGDLS and CDR2 YYNGEE. V was trimmed by 1 base and J by 3 bases, leaving 8 bases between them. The CDR3 region has the DNA TGTGCCAGCAGCGTATCACCCTACTACGAGCAGTACTTC. It yields the protein CASSVSPYYEQYF.

The chain is built from TRBV4-1 and TRBJ2-7; tentatively, D is TRBD1 (5 bases). The V gene lost 4 bases and the J gene lost 2 bases, with 12 bases spanning the gap. From germline, CDR1 is MGHRA and CDR2 YSYEKL. CDR3 length equals 14 residues. CDR3 sequence reads: CASSLGVEAYEQYF. CDR3 DNA sequence: TGCGCCAGCAGCCTAGGGGTTGAGGCCTACGAGCAGTACTTC.

This clonotype was found a few times. The chain links TRBV10-3 to TRBJ1-6, with TRBD1 as a possible D gene (5 bases). Trimming took 10 bases from V and 10 from J, leaving 17 bases between them. Germline V gives CDR1 ENHRY, CDR2 SYGVKD. The length of the CDR3 is 13 residues. The CDR3 nucleotides read TGTGCCACCGGGCAGGGCCAAACGTCACCCCTCCACTTT. This gives the protein CATGQGQTSPLHF.

The sample holds many counts of this clonotype. J is TRBJ2-5 and V is TRBV10-3, with 8 positions matching TRBD1. The germline gives CDR1 ENHRY, CDR2 SYGVKD. The CDR3 totals 13 residues. The junction had 4 bases not matched to a gene; V was cut back by 10 bases and J by 0 bases. In DNA, the CDR3 is TGTGCCACGAAGGACAGGGACCAAGAGACCCAGTACTTC. Its protein is CATKDRDQETQYF.

This clonotype was observed a handful of times. V gene TRBV4-1 combines with J gene TRBJ2-5, with D unresolved. The V gene lost 4 bases and the J gene lost 4 bases, with 10 bases spanning the gap. Germline loops: CDR1 MGHRA, CDR2 YSYEKL. CDR3 size: 13 residues. In DNA, the CDR3 is TGCGCCAGCAGCCCGGGCCCTCTAGAGACCCAGTACTTC. It specifies CASSPGPLETQYF.

This clonotype was seen many times. V gene TRBV7-3 combines with J gene TRBJ2-2, with no clear D. Trimming removed 2 bases from V and 6 bases from J, with 13 bases in between. Germline-derived CDR1 and CDR2 are SGHTA and FQGTGA. The CDR3 length is 15 residues. For the CDR3, the DNA is TGTGCCAGCAGCTTACTGGCGGTTGCTTCCGGGGAGCTGTTTTTT. Translated, it gives CASSLLAVASGELFF.

J is TRBJ1-5 and V is TRBV10-3; D gene unclear. Trimming took off 2 bases at V and 3 bases at J, with 5 bases between the two ends. There are 13 residues in the CDR3. The germline CDR1 and CDR2 sequences are ENHRY and SYGVKD. The chain's CDR3 is CAISEGLNQPQHF. The CDR3 DNA sequence: TGTGCCATCAGTGAGGGACTCAATCAGCCCCAGCATTTT.

This chain connects TRBV7-9 to TRBJ1-1; 8 bases map to TRBD1. V lost 5 bases, J lost 1 base, and 6 bases stayed unmatched. This CDR3 has 15 residues. The germline V gene encodes CDR1 SEHNR and CDR2 FQNEAQ (reference sequence). The CDR3 DNA sequence: TGTGCCAGCAGCCGCTCTGACAGGGGGAACACTGAAGCTTTCTTT. Its protein is CASSRSDRGNTEAFF.

This clonotype was recorded many times. This sequence joins TRBV7-2 and TRBJ2-7, with 7 bases that match TRBD2. V shed 5 bases and J 4 bases; nucleotides not matched to a gene: 5. The V gene's germline CDR1 is SGHTA and CDR2 FQGNSA. The CDR3 is 13 amino acids. This chain's CDR3 is CASSPRREYEQYF. The CDR3 DNA is TGTGCCAGCAGCCCCAGGCGGGAGTACGAGCAGTACTTC.

V usage is TRBV15 and J usage is TRBJ2-5; no clear D. CDR1 is LNHNV and CDR2 is YYDKDF in the germline V gene (reference sequence). Trimming cost V 0 bases and J 4 bases, with 3 bases left between them. There are 12 residues in the CDR3. CDR3 DNA: TGTGCCACCAGCAGAGATTCAGAGACCCAGTACTTC. Translating gives CATSRDSETQYF.